Listed here is a single T cell receptor (beta chain). This CDR3 has 13 amino acids. V shed 7 bases and J shed 3 bases, with 13 bases lying between them. From germline, CDR1 is SNHLY and CDR2 FYNNEI. Some clones are missing from TCRdb's copy, which holds only in-frame ones; the method was immunoSEQ multiplex PCR. The sample yields approximately 98,000 clones, roughly nine tenths seen once. This entry comes from a study of T cell changes during pregnancy in multiple sclerosis. This receptor was taken from a female donor in good health, enrolled as a control in a pregnancy study. The sequences come from peripheral blood, collected after pregnancy. V usage is TRBV2 and J usage is TRBJ2-7; D remains unclear. In DNA, the CDR3 is TGTGCCAGCATCGATCACAGCAACTACGAGCAGTACTTC. It specifies CASIDHSNYEQYF.